This T cell receptor beta chain is from a study of blood T cell repertoires in COVID-19. Only in-frame clones appear in the TCRdb table, and some are missing; sequencing was by immunoSEQ multiplex PCR. The sample comprises some 280,000 clones, 75% to 90% of which are singletons, and under 15% rests with the top ten. Germline assignment: CDR1 MNHNY and CDR2 SVGAGI (reference sequence). With V trimmed by 0 bases and J by 3 bases, 3 bases remained unmatched. This CDR3 comprises 16 residues. The chain uses TRBV6-6 and TRBJ1-5, with 9 bases fitting TRBD1. The sequence came from a woman aged 60-70 years with acute or convalescent COVID-19. The sample consisted of peripheral blood. Here the CDR3 DNA reads TGTGCCAGCAGTTACTCCCGGGACAGGGACAATCAGCCCCAGCATTTT. Translating gives CASSYSRDRDNQPQHF.